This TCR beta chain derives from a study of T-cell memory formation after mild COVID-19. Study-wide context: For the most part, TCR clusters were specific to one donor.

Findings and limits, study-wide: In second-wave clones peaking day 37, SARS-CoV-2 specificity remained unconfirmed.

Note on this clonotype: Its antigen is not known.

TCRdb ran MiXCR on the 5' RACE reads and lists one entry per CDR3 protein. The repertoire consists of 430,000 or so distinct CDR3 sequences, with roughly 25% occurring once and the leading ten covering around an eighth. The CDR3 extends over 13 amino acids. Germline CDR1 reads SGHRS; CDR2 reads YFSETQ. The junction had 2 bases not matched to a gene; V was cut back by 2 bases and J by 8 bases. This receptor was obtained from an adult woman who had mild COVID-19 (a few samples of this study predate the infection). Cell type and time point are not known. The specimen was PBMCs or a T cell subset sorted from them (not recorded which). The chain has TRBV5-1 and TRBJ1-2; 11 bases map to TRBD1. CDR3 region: CASSFGQGAGYTF. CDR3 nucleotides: TGCGCCAGCAGCTTCGGACAGGGGGCAGGCTACACCTTC.